These 8 T cell receptor beta chains were all obtained from the same sample, sequenced in a study of memory CD4+ T cells and cytomegalovirus serostatus. The sort gate was single viable CD3+CD4+CD8-CD45RO+ cells for memory CD4+ T cells. Sequenced by immunoSEQ multiplex PCR; TCRdb stores in-frame clones only, minus some. The sample lists tens of thousands of clones, 76% occurring once. The specimen sequenced was memory CD4+ T cells from blood. The receptors come from an adult in good health and CMV-seropositive.

This clone was seen a single time. The CDR3 nucleotides are TGTGCCAGCTCACCGGGAACGGGAGGGCCCCCAGATACGCAGTATTTT. Its translation: CASSPGTGGPPDTQYF. This rearrangement joins TRBV18 to TRBJ2-3; 8 nucleotides align to TRBD2. CDR1 is KGHSH and CDR2 is LQKENI in the germline V gene. The CDR3 extends over 16 amino acids. V shed 3 bases and J 4 bases; nucleotides not matched to a gene: 9.

The chain joins TRBV19 to TRBJ2-3, with D possibly being TRBD1 (5 bases). Germline V CDR1 and CDR2: LNHDA, SQIVND (reference sequence). This CDR3 comprises 14 residues. V lost 4 bases to trimming and J lost 3 bases, with 11 bases between them. CDR3 in DNA: TGTGCCAGTAGTAAGACAGAAGGGACAGATACGCAGTATTTT. Its translation is CASSKTEGTDTQYF.

This chain uses TRBV28 with TRBJ1-2; D unresolved. This CDR3 is built from 14 residues. With 2 bases removed from V and 7 bases from J, the gap between germline ends came to 14 bases. Germline CDR1 is MDHEN and CDR2 is SYDVKM. CDR3 sequence (DNA): TGTGCCAGCAGTTTAACGGTCTGGCAGCCTGGCTACACCTTC. It translates to CASSLTVWQPGYTF.

This clone came up once. The CDR3 is CASSLAAGYTF. CDR3 nucleotides: TGTGCCAGCAGCTTAGCAGCTGGCTACACCTTC. This sequence joins TRBV7-9 and TRBJ1-2; the D is unclear. Germline assignment: CDR1 SEHNR and CDR2 FQNEAQ (reference sequence). The CDR3 is made up of 11 amino acids. Trimming pared 0 bases from V and 7 bases from J, leaving 3 bases between. Based on the CDR3 plus reference TRBV7-9 and TRBJ1-2, the full variable domain is DTGVSQNPRHKITKRGQNVTFRCDPISEHNRLYWYRQTLGQGPEFLTYFQNEAQLEKSRLLSDRFSAERPKGSFSTLEIQRTEQGDSAMYLCASSLAAGYTFGSGTRLTVV.

The chain combines TRBV7-8 with TRBJ1-2; D possibly corresponds to TRBD1 (5 bases). Germline assignment: CDR1 SGHVS and CDR2 FQNEAQ. Trimming cost V 6 bases and J 3 bases, with 14 bases left between them. The CDR3 runs to 14 residues. The CDR3 sequence is CASSDSLVYYGYTF. The CDR3 bases are TGTGCCAGCAGTGACAGCCTCGTATACTATGGCTACACCTTC.

The V call is TRBV18, the J call TRBJ2-7, with 7 positions matching TRBD2. Germline values: CDR1 KGHSH, CDR2 LQKENI. The CDR3 consists of 16 residues. Trimming took 3 bases from V and 3 from J; bases not matched to a gene: 11. Here the CDR3 DNA reads TGTGCCAGCTCACCGGGTCTGGCGGGAGAGGGCTACGAGCAGTACTTC. Translation: CASSPGLAGEGYEQYF.

V and J are TRBV29-1 and TRBJ2-3, with 10 bases lining up with TRBD2. The J segment lost 9 bases and the V segment lost 7 bases, leaving 10 bases of the junction unmatched. CDR1 and CDR2 (germline): SQVTM, ANQGSEA. The CDR3 is made up of 13 amino acids. In nucleotides, the CDR3 is TGCAGCGCATTAGCGGGGGGACGAGGAACGCAGTATTTT. As protein: CSALAGGRGTQYF.

V usage is TRBV18 and J usage is TRBJ2-1, with D maybe TRBD1 (6 bases). Trimming cost V 3 bases and J 6 bases, with 21 bases left between them. The CDR3 has 17 residues. Germline V lookup: CDR1 KGHSH, CDR2 LQKENI. CDR3 in DNA: TGTGCCAGCTCACCTAAAGCTGGGGAGCCCAGGGGCAATGAGCAGTTCTTC. Its protein product is CASSPKAGEPRGNEQFF.